This T cell receptor (beta chain) was retrieved from a study of blood T cells in healthy people across ages. The CDR3 extends over 13 amino acids. V lost 8 bases, J lost 6 bases, and 7 bases stayed unmatched. Germline-derived CDR1 and CDR2 are MNHEY and SVGAGI. The authors ran a second PCR of roughly 6 to 12 cycles using a sample-barcoded 5' primer and a J-beta primer mix. Sequencing of every sample gave 2.5 million or more CDR3-containing paired-end reads. TCRdb independently ran MiXCR on the 5' RACE reads; one entry per CDR3 protein. Of about 800,000 distinct CDR3 sequences listed, roughly 64% are singletons. As concerns this clonotype: What it binds is not known.

Russia was home to the donors, healthy Caucasian individuals aged roughly 6 to 90. Study outcomes and limitations: The recorded TCR beta diversity per million T cells decreased in a roughly linear manner with age.

The TCR was taken from a man under 40 in good health. Sequenced input: blood. The V and J genes are TRBV6-5 and TRBJ2-7; 10 bases are a match to TRBD1. The CDR3 region has the DNA TGTGCCAGCGCCGGGACAGGGGTCCGCGAGCAGTACTTC. Translation gives CASAGTGVREQYF.